The sample holds a few counts of the clone carrying this TCR beta chain. Its antigen is not known. This entry comes from a study of T cells in Graves' hyperthyroidism and ophthalmopathy. About the study: Blood was drawn when the patient was first diagnosed and still untreated.

Findings and caveats of the study: Ophthalmopathy prediction by the model preceded onset by a median 6.5 months. In the blood, most expanded thyroid clonotypes above 0.001 appeared as well.

For the diagnoses, clinical symptoms, serum thyroxine and TRAb, thyroid ultrasound and orbital computed tomography were used. Germline trimming cut 3 bases from V and 3 bases from J; bases unmatched to any gene: 1. CDR3 length: 13 amino acids. The germline V gene encodes CDR1 SGHRS and CDR2 YFSETQ. Amplification yielded TCR beta CDR3 regions, with RNA transcripts as the source. HTBI primers were used for first-round RT-PCR of the TCR CDR3. TCRdb reanalysed the multiplex PCR reads using MiXCR and keeps one entry per CDR3 protein. The sample lists about 300,000 distinct CDR3 sequences, around a fifth occurring once.

The sample consisted of blood. V and J are TRBV5-1 and TRBJ1-1; 8 bases are a match to TRBD1. This receptor was identified in a man aged 50-60 years with Graves' ophthalmopathy. The CDR3 bases are TGCGCCAGCAGCTGGACAGGGCACACTGAAGCTTTCTTT. Protein sequence: CASSWTGHTEAFF.